This T cell receptor beta chain appears in the sequencing data of a study of CD8+CD57+ T cells in acquired aplastic anemia. At the level of the study: Sorted CD4+ and CD8+ cells yielded 3 to 3.5 ug of DNA on average.

CDR3 and TCR beta VDJ profiling relied on a genomic DNA template. TCRdb reanalysed the reads using MiXCR and keeps one entry per CDR3 protein. Among 150,000 to 200,000 distinct CDR3 sequences listed, 47% were seen once. The CDR3 extends over 13 amino acids. Germline V CDR1 and CDR2: DFQATT, SNEGSKA (reference sequence). The V end lost 3 bases, the J end lost 4 bases, and 10 bases lay between the germline ends. Sequenced patients had shown CD8+CD57+ cell expansion by flow cytometry. All patients had severe acquired aplastic anemia. Patients were untreated when blood was sampled. Only a few counts were recorded for this clonotype.

The rearrangement uses TRBV20-1 and TRBJ1-5, with D unresolved. The specimen was sorted CD4+, CD8+, or CD8+CD57+ T cells (not recorded which) from PBMCs. This clonotype was sampled from a human donor with aplastic anemia. The DNA of the CDR3 is TGCAGTGCTAGTTGGGCAGGAAATCAGCCCCAGCATTTT. This sequence encodes CSASWAGNQPQHF.